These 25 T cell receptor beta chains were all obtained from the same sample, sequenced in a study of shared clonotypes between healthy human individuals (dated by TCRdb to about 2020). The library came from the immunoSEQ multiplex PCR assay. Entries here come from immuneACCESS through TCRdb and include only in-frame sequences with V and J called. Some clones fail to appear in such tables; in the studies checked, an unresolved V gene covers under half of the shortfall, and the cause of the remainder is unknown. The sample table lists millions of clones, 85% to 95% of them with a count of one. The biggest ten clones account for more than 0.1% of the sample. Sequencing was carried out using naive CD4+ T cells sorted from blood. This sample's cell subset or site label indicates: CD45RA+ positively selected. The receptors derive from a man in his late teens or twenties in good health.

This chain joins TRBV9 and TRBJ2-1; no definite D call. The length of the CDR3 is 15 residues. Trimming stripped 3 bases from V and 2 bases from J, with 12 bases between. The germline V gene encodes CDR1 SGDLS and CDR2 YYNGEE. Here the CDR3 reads CASSEMGSTYNEQFF. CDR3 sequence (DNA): TGTGCCAGCAGCGAAATGGGCAGTACCTACAATGAGCAGTTCTTC.

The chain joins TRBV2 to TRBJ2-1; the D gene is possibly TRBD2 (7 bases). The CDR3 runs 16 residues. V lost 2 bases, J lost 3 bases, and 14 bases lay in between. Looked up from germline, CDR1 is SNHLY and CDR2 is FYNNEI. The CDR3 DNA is TGTGCCAGCAGTGAATTGGGGGGGGCAGTCTACAATGAGCAGTTCTTC. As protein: CASSELGGAVYNEQFF.

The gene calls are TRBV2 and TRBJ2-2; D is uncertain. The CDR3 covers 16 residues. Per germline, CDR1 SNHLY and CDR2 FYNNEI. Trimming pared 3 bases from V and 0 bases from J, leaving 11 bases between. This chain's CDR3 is CASSDGPGANTGELFF. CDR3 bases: TGTGCCAGCAGTGATGGGCCAGGAGCGAACACCGGGGAGCTGTTTTTT.

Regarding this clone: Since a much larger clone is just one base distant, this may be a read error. The CDR3 loop is CSVKRLVGQFF. The DNA of the CDR3 is TGCAGTGTCAAGAGACTAGTGGGGCAGTTCTTC. The V call is TRBV20-1, the J call TRBJ2-1; D may be TRBD2 (6 bases). CDR1 DFQATT and CDR2 SNEGSKA come from the germline V gene (reference sequence). CDR3 length equals 11 residues. Trimming shortened V by 7 bases and J by 12 bases, and 16 bases separated the two germline ends.

This CDR3 reads CASSLTQDRQLFGYTF. In DNA, the CDR3 is TGTGCCAGCAGCCTAACCCAGGACAGACAGCTTTTCGGCTACACCTTC. The chain has TRBV7-2 and TRBJ1-2; weak D call: TRBD1 (6 bases). CDR1 SGHTA and CDR2 FQGNSA come from the germline V gene. Trimming pared 5 bases from V and 8 bases from J, leaving 24 bases between. The CDR3 totals 16 residues.

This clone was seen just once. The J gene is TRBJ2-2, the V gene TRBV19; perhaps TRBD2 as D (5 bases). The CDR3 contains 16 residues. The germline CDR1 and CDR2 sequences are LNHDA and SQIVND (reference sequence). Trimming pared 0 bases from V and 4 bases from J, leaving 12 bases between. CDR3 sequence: CASSIDPGLSTGELFF. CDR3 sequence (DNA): TGTGCCAGTAGTATAGATCCGGGATTAAGCACCGGGGAGCTGTTTTTT.

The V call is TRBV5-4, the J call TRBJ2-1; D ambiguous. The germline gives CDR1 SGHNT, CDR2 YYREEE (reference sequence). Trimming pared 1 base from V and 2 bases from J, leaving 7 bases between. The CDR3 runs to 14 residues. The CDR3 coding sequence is TGTGCCAGCAGCTTGTTTGTAACCTACAATGAGCAGTTCTTC. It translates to CASSLFVTYNEQFF.

The CDR3 DNA reads TGCGCCAGCAGCCAAGATGGGGCGGCCCCCTACGAGCAGTACTTC. This gives the protein CASSQDGAAPYEQYF. V and J are TRBV4-3 and TRBJ2-7, with TRBD1 as a possible D gene (5 bases). This CDR3 has 15 residues. The V and J ends lost 0 bases and 2 bases respectively, with 11 bases between them. Germline V gene lookup returns CDR1 LGHNA and CDR2 YSLEER.

This chain's CDR3 is CASSSSRAQETQYF. As DNA, the CDR3 is TGTGCCAGCAGCTCCTCTAGAGCCCAAGAGACCCAGTACTTC. V is TRBV7-3 and J is TRBJ2-5, with no clear D. Germline V lookup: CDR1 SGHTA, CDR2 FQGTGA. Trimming took 4 bases from V and 1 from J, leaving 10 bases between them. The CDR3 extends over 14 amino acids.

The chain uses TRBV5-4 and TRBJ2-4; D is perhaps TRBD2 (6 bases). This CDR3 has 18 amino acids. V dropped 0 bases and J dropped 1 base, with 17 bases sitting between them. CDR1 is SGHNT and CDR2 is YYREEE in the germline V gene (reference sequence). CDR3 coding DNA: TGTGCCAGCAGCTTGGTGGTCCGGGCGGAGGGGGCCAAAAACATTCAGTACTTC. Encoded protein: CASSLVVRAEGAKNIQYF.

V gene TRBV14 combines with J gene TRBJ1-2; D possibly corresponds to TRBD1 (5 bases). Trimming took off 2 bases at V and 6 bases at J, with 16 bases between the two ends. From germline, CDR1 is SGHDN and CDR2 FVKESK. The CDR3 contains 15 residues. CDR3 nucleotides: TGTGCCAGCAGCCAATCCACCGTGGGGCGGAATGGCTACACCTTC. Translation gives CASSQSTVGRNGYTF.

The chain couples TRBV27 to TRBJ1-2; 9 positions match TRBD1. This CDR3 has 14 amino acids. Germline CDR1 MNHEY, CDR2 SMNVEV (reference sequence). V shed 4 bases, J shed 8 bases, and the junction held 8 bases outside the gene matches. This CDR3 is CASSSGQGSRGYTF. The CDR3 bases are TGTGCCAGCAGTTCGGGACAGGGATCAAGAGGCTACACCTTC.

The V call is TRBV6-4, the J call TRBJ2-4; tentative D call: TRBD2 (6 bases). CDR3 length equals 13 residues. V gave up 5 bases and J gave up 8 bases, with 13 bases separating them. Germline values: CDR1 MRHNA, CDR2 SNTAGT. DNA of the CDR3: TGTGCCAGCAGTCCACTCGGCGGGGACATTCAGTACTTC. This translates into CASSPLGGDIQYF.

CDR3 region: CASSFGQMNTEAFF. CDR3 DNA sequence: TGTGCCAGCAGCTTCGGACAGATGAACACTGAAGCTTTCTTT. The chain links TRBV5-4 to TRBJ1-1; D is perhaps TRBD1 (6 bases). Germline-derived CDR1 and CDR2 are SGHNT and YYREEE (reference sequence). CDR3 length: 14 residues. The ends were cut back, 2 bases at V and 0 bases at J, with 8 bases in the middle.

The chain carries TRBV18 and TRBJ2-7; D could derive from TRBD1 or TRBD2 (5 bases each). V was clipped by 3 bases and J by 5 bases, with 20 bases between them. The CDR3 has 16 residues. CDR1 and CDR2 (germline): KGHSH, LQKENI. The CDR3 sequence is CASSPAGAGARDEQYF. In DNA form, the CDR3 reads TGTGCCAGCTCACCCGCAGGCGCCGGGGCTAGAGACGAGCAGTACTTC.

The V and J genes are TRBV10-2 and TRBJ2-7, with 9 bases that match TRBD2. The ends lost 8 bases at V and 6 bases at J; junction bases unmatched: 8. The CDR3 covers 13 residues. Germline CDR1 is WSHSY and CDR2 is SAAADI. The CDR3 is CASGSGRLVEQYF. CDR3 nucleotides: TGCGCCAGCGGGAGCGGGAGGTTGGTCGAGCAGTACTTC.

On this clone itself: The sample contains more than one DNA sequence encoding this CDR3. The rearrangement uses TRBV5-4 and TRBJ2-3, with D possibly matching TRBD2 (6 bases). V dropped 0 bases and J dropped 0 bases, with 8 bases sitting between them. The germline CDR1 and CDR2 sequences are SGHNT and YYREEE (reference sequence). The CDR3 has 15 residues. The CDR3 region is CASSLGGISTDTQYF. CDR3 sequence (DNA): TGTGCCAGCAGCTTGGGCGGGATTAGCACAGATACGCAGTATTTT.

CDR3 nucleotide sequence: TGCGCCAGCAGCCAATGGGGGGATAGTGAAAAACTGTTTTTT. Encoded protein: CASSQWGDSEKLFF. This chain links TRBV4-3 with TRBJ1-4; a possible D gene is TRBD1 (5 bases). V lost 2 bases to trimming and J lost 7 bases, with 11 bases between them. Germline V gene data show CDR1 as LGHNA and CDR2 as YSLEER. There are 14 residues in the CDR3.

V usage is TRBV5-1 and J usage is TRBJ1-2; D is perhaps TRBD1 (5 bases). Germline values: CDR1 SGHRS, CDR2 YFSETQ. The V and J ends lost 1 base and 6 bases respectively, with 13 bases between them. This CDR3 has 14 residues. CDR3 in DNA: TGCGCCAGCAGCTTGTTTGTCAGGGAGGATGGCTACACCTTC. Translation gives CASSLFVREDGYTF.

CDR3 residues: CASSNGGTEAFF. The CDR3 nucleotides are TGCGCCAGCAGTAACGGGGGGACTGAAGCTTTCTTT. This rearrangement joins TRBV10-2 to TRBJ1-1; possible D gene TRBD1, 5 bases. The CDR3 is 12 residues long. V shed 5 bases and J shed 5 bases, with 9 bases lying between them. Germline V gene lookup returns CDR1 WSHSY and CDR2 SAAADI.

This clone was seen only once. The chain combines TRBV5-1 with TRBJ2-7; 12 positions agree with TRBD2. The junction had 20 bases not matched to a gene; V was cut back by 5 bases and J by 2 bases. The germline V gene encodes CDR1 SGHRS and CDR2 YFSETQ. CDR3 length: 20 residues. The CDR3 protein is CASSNAAGTSGQRGTYEQYF. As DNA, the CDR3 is TGCGCCAGCAGTAACGCTGCCGGGACTAGCGGGCAAAGGGGTACCTACGAGCAGTACTTC.

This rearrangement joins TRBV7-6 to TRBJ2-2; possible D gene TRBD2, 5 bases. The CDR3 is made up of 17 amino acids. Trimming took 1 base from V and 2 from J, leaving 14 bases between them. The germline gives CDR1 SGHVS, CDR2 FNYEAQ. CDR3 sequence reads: CASSLGAKAVNTGELFF. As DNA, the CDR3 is TGTGCCAGCAGCTTAGGAGCGAAAGCGGTTAACACCGGGGAGCTGTTTTTT. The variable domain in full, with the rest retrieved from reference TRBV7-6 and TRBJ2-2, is GAGVSQSPRYKVTKRGQDVALRCDPISGHVSLYWYRQALGQGPEFLTYFNYEAQQDKSGLPNDRFSAERPEGSISTLTIQRTEQRDSAMYRCASSLGAKAVNTGELFFGEGSRLTVL.

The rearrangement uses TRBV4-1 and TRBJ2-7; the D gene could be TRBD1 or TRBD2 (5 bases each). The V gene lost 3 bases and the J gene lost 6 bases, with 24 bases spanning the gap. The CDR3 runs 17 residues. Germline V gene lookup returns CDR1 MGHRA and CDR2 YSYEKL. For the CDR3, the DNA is TGCGCCAGCAGCCAGGGCCCAGGGACGCTCCGTACGCTCGAGCAGTACTTC. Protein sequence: CASSQGPGTLRTLEQYF.

The CDR3 sequence is CASSPGGLLGTEAFF. The DNA for the CDR3 is TGTGCCAGCAGCCCTGGTGGGTTGCTTGGTACTGAAGCTTTCTTT. This rearrangement joins TRBV5-4 to TRBJ1-1; D is unresolved. The CDR3 runs to 15 residues. Germline V lookup: CDR1 SGHNT, CDR2 YYREEE (reference sequence). V was clipped by 4 bases and J by 5 bases, with 18 bases between them.

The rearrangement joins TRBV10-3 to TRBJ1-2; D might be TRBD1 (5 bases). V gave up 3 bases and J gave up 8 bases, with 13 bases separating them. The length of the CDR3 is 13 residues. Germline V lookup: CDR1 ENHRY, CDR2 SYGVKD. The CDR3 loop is CAISDFGTSGYTF. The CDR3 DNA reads TGTGCCATCAGTGACTTCGGGACGTCCGGCTACACCTTC.